The clone carrying this T cell receptor (beta chain) was seen a few times. The antigen is unknown. This sample is drawn from a study of cytomegalovirus exposure and HLA in healthy donors. Study findings and constraints: Confirmation was obtained in vitro that a few CMV-associated chains are specific for CMV antigens.

Clones were sequenced by immunoSEQ multiplex PCR, and TCRdb holds only the in-frame ones, with some missing. This sample has some 140,000 clones; roughly 86% occur once, and the top ten carry more than 1.4%. There are 16 residues in the CDR3. The germline CDR1 and CDR2 sequences are LGHNA and YSLEER. The V and J ends lost 0 bases and 4 bases respectively, with 12 bases between them. Material for sequencing was PBMCs. V is TRBV4-3 and J is TRBJ2-2; maybe TRBD1 (6 bases). The TCR was taken from a young woman in good health and CMV-seronegative. CDR3 residues: CASSQDTTTGTGELFF. The CDR3 coding sequence is TGCGCCAGCAGCCAAGATACGACGACAGGCACCGGGGAGCTGTTTTTT.